The 27 T cell receptor beta chains below come from one sample, sequenced in a study of shared clonotypes between healthy human individuals. Generated by immunoSEQ multiplex PCR, the TCRdb table keeps only in-frame clones and is missing some. The table lists roughly 2.5 million clones, around nine tenths of them singletons. Sequenced: naive CD4+ T cells sorted from blood. Indicated subset: CD45RA+ positively selected. The receptors here all came from a man younger than 30 in good health.

Concerning this clone itself: The junction does not match germline at one end; this may be a read error. The chain links TRBV7-6 to TRBJ1-3, with unresolved D. This CDR3 contains 13 residues. Germline values: CDR1 SGHVS, CDR2 FNYEAQ. This chain's CDR3 is CASSLAIGKTIYF. The CDR3 DNA reads TGTGCCAGCAGCTTAGCGATTGGAAAAACCATATATTTT.

On this clone itself: This CDR3 is also generated by other DNA sequences in the sample. The J gene is TRBJ2-5, the V gene TRBV9; 14 bases line up with TRBD2. The J segment lost 5 bases and the V segment lost 1 base, leaving 7 bases of the junction unmatched. Germline CDR1 reads SGDLS; CDR2 reads YYNGEE. The CDR3 spans 17 residues. CDR3 sequence (DNA): TGTGCCAGCAGCGTAACGACTAGCGGGAGGGCCGGGGAGACCCAGTACTTC. The encoded protein is CASSVTTSGRAGETQYF.

V is TRBV5-1 and J is TRBJ2-5; 7 bases line up with TRBD1. Unmatched junction bases numbered 10, after V lost 0 bases and J lost 5 bases. Germline CDR1 reads SGHRS; CDR2 reads YFSETQ. CDR3 length: 16 residues. The CDR3 loop is CASSLGTQGLWETQYF. The CDR3 region has the DNA TGCGCCAGCAGCTTGGGAACACAGGGGCTGTGGGAGACCCAGTACTTC.

The rearrangement uses TRBV4-2 and TRBJ2-1, with TRBD2 matching over 9 bases. Per the germline V gene, CDR1 is LGHNA and CDR2 is YNFKEQ. This CDR3 is 18 amino acids long. V was pared by 4 bases and J by 0 bases, with 10 bases of the junction left unmatched. The CDR3 reads CASSPYPLAGDSYNEQFF. Written as DNA, the CDR3 is TGTGCCAGCAGCCCATACCCTTTAGCGGGGGACTCCTACAATGAGCAGTTCTTC.

The J gene is TRBJ2-3, the V gene TRBV30; the match to TRBD1 covers 7 bases. The CDR3 sequence is 15 residues long. V was clipped by 2 bases and J by 4 bases; unmatched bases: 9. Germline values: CDR1 GTSNPN, CDR2 SVGIG (reference sequence). The CDR3 DNA follows: TGTGCCTGGAGTCCCCCGAGACAGGGCGCAGATACGCAGTATTTT. Its protein is CAWSPPRQGADTQYF.

The V gene is TRBV19, the J gene TRBJ2-1, with 16 positions matching TRBD2. The junction had 12 bases not matched to a gene; V was cut back by 9 bases and J by 10 bases. This CDR3 has 16 residues. Germline V gene sequence: CDR1 LNHDA, CDR2 SQIVND (reference sequence). This CDR3 is CASATGLAGGSAEQFF. The DNA of the CDR3 is TGTGCCAGCGCCACGGGACTAGCGGGAGGGTCGGCCGAGCAGTTCTTC.

The chain carries TRBV29-1 and TRBJ2-7; either TRBD1 or TRBD2 may fit D (6 bases each). CDR1 is SQVTM and CDR2 is ANQGSEA in the germline V gene. The CDR3 runs to 14 residues. The CDR3 coding sequence is TGCAGGAAAACGAGGGAGAGGGGGGCGGACGAGCAGTACTTC. It codes for CRKTRERGADEQYF.

The rearrangement joins TRBV10-3 to TRBJ2-3; D is unclear. CDR3 size: 15 residues. Germline lookup yields CDR1 ENHRY and CDR2 SYGVKD. V was cut by 0 bases and J by 1 base, with 8 bases left in between. CDR3 protein: CAISESPARTDTQYF. The CDR3 coding sequence is TGTGCCATCAGTGAGTCCCCGGCCCGCACAGATACGCAGTATTTT.

The rearrangement uses TRBV30 and TRBJ1-6, with a possible D match to TRBD1 (6 bases). The CDR3 extends over 13 amino acids. Trimming left V 3 bases short and J 7 bases short, with 10 bases between. From germline, CDR1 is GTSNPN and CDR2 SVGIG (reference sequence). The CDR3: CAWRQGENSPLHF. Written as DNA, the CDR3 is TGTGCCTGGAGACAGGGCGAAAATTCACCCCTCCACTTT.

J is TRBJ2-6 and V is TRBV5-1; 7 positions agree with TRBD1. The germline CDR1 and CDR2 sequences are SGHRS and YFSETQ. V lost 0 bases, J lost 4 bases, and 4 bases stayed unmatched. CDR3 length: 16 amino acids. CDR3: CASSLVTGTGANVLTF. The CDR3 DNA follows: TGCGCCAGCAGCTTGGTGACAGGGACCGGGGCCAACGTCCTGACTTTC.

V is TRBV19 and J is TRBJ2-1; unclear D gene. The CDR3 totals 15 residues. CDR1 is LNHDA, CDR2 SQIVND, per germline (reference sequence). V was trimmed by 1 base and J by 8 bases, leaving 15 bases between them. The CDR3 here is CASSIGGGTVDEQFF. CDR3 DNA: TGTGCCAGTAGTATAGGTGGCGGTACGGTCGATGAGCAGTTCTTC.

Note on this clone: A junction end diverges from the germline sequence, so it may reflect a read error. Other DNA sequences in this sample translate to the same CDR3. The CDR3 DNA reads as TGTGCTAGCAGCTTAGTGTATAGGGGGCTGCACACTGAAGCTTTCTTT. It is translated as CASSLVYRGLHTEAFF. This sequence joins TRBV11-2 and TRBJ1-1, with 7 bases lining up with TRBD1. In germline, CDR1 is SGHAT, CDR2 FQNNGV. The CDR3 has 16 amino acids.

The rearrangement links TRBV20-1 to TRBJ2-7; perhaps TRBD2 as D (6 bases). This CDR3 has 11 amino acids. Per germline, CDR1 DFQATT and CDR2 SNEGSKA (reference sequence). The V gene lost 7 bases and the J gene lost 6 bases, with 13 bases spanning the gap. The CDR3 spells CSGRRDGEQYF. CDR3 DNA sequence: TGCAGTGGACGGCGGGATGGCGAGCAGTACTTC.

The chain has TRBV5-4 and TRBJ1-2; D not resolved. Germline V gene data show CDR1 as SGHNT and CDR2 as YYREEE (reference sequence). This CDR3 is 13 amino acids long. The V end lost 4 bases, the J end lost 5 bases, and 12 bases lay between the germline ends. The CDR3 spells CASSLPPGYGYTF. The CDR3, as DNA: TGTGCCAGCAGCCTCCCCCCAGGTTATGGCTACACCTTC.

The V and J genes are TRBV10-3 and TRBJ1-2; D not resolved. The CDR3 consists of 11 residues. V was pared by 11 bases and J by 2 bases, with 9 bases between. Germline lookup yields CDR1 ENHRY and CDR2 SYGVKD. In nucleotides, the CDR3 is TGTGCCGCCCGAACGAACTATGGCTACACCTTC. It codes for CAARTNYGYTF.

The V and J genes are TRBV2 and TRBJ2-7; perhaps TRBD2 as D (6 bases). V lost 2 bases and J 3 bases, leaving 11 bases between the germline ends. Germline V CDR1 and CDR2: SNHLY, FYNNEI. This CDR3 comprises 14 residues. The CDR3 spells CASSEFMGGYEQYF. In DNA, the CDR3 is TGTGCCAGCAGTGAATTTATGGGAGGCTACGAGCAGTACTTC.

The chain has TRBV2 and TRBJ1-1; D not certain. Germline V gene lookup returns CDR1 SNHLY and CDR2 FYNNEI. This CDR3 is 14 amino acids long. V lost 11 bases, J lost 1 base, and 17 bases lay in between. The DNA for the CDR3 is TGTGCCTCCCAACCCCAGACGGCGAACACTGAAGCTTTCTTT. This sequence encodes CASQPQTANTEAFF.

The chain combines TRBV6-1 with TRBJ1-1; unclear D gene. V lost 8 bases to trimming and J lost 2 bases, with 18 bases between them. Germline loops: CDR1 MNHNS, CDR2 SASEGT. The CDR3 extends over 15 amino acids. The chain's CDR3 is CASEPRRDINTEAFF. Here the CDR3 DNA reads TGTGCCAGCGAACCGCGACGGGATATCAACACTGAAGCTTTCTTT.

The chain is built from TRBV9 and TRBJ2-7; no clear D. The germline gives CDR1 SGDLS, CDR2 YYNGEE. CDR3 length: 13 amino acids. Trimming shortened V by 0 bases and J by 7 bases, and 11 bases separated the two germline ends. The CDR3 nucleotides are TGTGCCAGCAGCGTAGACCCCTTGAGGGAGCAGTACTTC. Its translation: CASSVDPLREQYF. The variable domain in full, with the rest retrieved from reference TRBV9 and TRBJ2-7, is DSGVTQTPKHLITATGQRVTLRCSPRSGDLSVYWYQQSLDQGLQFLIQYYNGEERAKGNILERFSAQQFPDLHSELNLSSLELGDSALYFCASSVDPLREQYFGPGTRLTVT.

This sequence joins TRBV7-9 and TRBJ2-4; D gene unclear. Trimming left V 2 bases short and J 5 bases short, with 7 bases between. Germline V gives CDR1 SEHNR, CDR2 FQNEAQ (reference sequence). This CDR3 contains 13 residues. The CDR3: CASSLTSENIQYF. CDR3 nucleotides: TGTGCCAGCAGCTTAACTTCCGAAAACATTCAGTACTTC.

The chain employs TRBV2 and TRBJ2-2; the D gene could be TRBD1 or TRBD2 (5 bases each). The CDR3 runs to 16 residues. Germline loops: CDR1 SNHLY, CDR2 FYNNEI. V was pared by 6 bases and J by 1 base, with 15 bases between. The CDR3 loop reads CASRRTGTRNTGELFF. In nucleotides, the CDR3 is TGTGCCAGCAGGCGAACCGGGACGAGGAACACCGGGGAGCTGTTTTTT.

Concerning this clone: Other nucleotide sequences from this sample produce the same CDR3. The genes are TRBV5-1 and TRBJ1-1; weak D call: TRBD1 (5 bases). Germline-derived CDR1 and CDR2 are SGHRS and YFSETQ. This CDR3 region has 14 residues. Trimming stripped 2 bases from V and 0 bases from J, with 8 bases between. The CDR3 loop reads CASSFGGLNTEAFF. The CDR3 region has the DNA TGCGCCAGCAGCTTCGGGGGTTTGAACACTGAAGCTTTCTTT. Based on the CDR3 plus reference TRBV5-1 and TRBJ1-1, the full variable domain is KAGVTQTPRYLIKTRGQQVTLSCSPISGHRSVSWYQQTPGQGLQFLFEYFSETQRNKGNFPGRFSGRQFSNSRSEMNVSTLELGDSALYLCASSFGGLNTEAFFGQGTRLTVV.

The rearrangement uses TRBV5-1 and TRBJ1-3; possible D gene TRBD1, 6 bases. CDR1 SGHRS and CDR2 YFSETQ come from the germline V gene. The CDR3 runs to 13 residues. V was pared by 4 bases and J by 8 bases, with 13 bases between. CDR3 DNA sequence: TGCGCCAGCAGCCAGGACAGAAGCGACACCATATATTTT. Its translation is CASSQDRSDTIYF.

This clone occurred once. The J gene is TRBJ2-5, the V gene TRBV25-1, with TRBD2 as a possible D gene (5 bases). Germline-derived CDR1 and CDR2 are MGHDK and SYGVNS. V was clipped by 2 bases and J by 5 bases, with 9 bases between them. This CDR3 region has 13 residues. The CDR3 nucleotides are TGTGCCAGCAGTGAAACGGGAAGTGAGACCCAGTACTTC. The encoded protein is CASSETGSETQYF.

For this clone: The sample has other DNA sequences that encode this CDR3 too. The chain links TRBV5-1 to TRBJ2-3, with 7 bases that match TRBD2. Germline V gives CDR1 SGHRS, CDR2 YFSETQ. V trimming: 1 base; J trimming: 1 base; junction bases outside the gene matches: 3. CDR3 length equals 15 residues. CDR3 nucleotide sequence: TGCGCCAGCAGCTTGCCAAGCGGGGGCACAGATACGCAGTATTTT. Residues: CASSLPSGGTDTQYF.

This chain links TRBV30 with TRBJ2-7; TRBD2 agrees at 9 bases. V was pared by 4 bases and J by 6 bases, with 10 bases of the junction left unmatched. The germline V gene has CDR1 GTSNPN and CDR2 SVGIG (reference sequence). CDR3 length equals 14 residues. The CDR3 protein is CAWTTRAGGGEQYF. DNA for the CDR3: TGTGCCTGGACCACCCGAGCGGGGGGCGGCGAGCAGTACTTC.

This clone occurred once. This chain connects TRBV29-1 to TRBJ1-4; D unclear. The CDR3 is 13 residues long. Trimming removed 7 bases at V and 8 bases at J, with 17 bases between. Germline-derived CDR1 and CDR2 are SQVTM and ANQGSEA. The CDR3 here is CSGSRGEREKLFF. CDR3 nucleotide sequence: TGCAGCGGGTCGCGGGGTGAGAGAGAAAAACTGTTTTTT.